This T cell receptor (beta chain) was observed in a study of OX40 agonist ivuxolimab in advanced cancers. Broader study findings: By week 6 at 0.1 to 3.0 mg/kg, blood CD4+ and CD8+ T cells had expanded clonally. Relatively little clonal expansion, among the lowest observed, appeared in partial responders at 0.1-3.0 mg/kg. Low normalized T-cell clonal expansion also characterized some of the nonresponders.

The CDR3 has 15 residues. The germline V gene encodes CDR1 MGHRA and CDR2 YSYEKL. J gave up 8 bases and V 1 base, and 10 bases lay outside the gene matches. Concerning this clone itself: The target antigen is unknown.

TCRdb's copy holds only in-frame clones and misses some; the assay was immunoSEQ multiplex PCR. The sample comprises tens of thousands of clones, around 90% of which are singletons, and roughly 0.5% rests with the top ten. This clonotype was sampled from an adult with an advanced solid tumor such as melanoma, head and neck, liver or kidney cancer. The sample was CD4+ or CD8+ T cells sorted from blood, taken in a trial of the OX40 agonist ivuxolimab. V gene TRBV4-1 combines with J gene TRBJ1-2, with 7 bases fitting TRBD1. The CDR3 DNA is TGCGCCAGCAGCCAAGTGGCTAGAGACAGGGAAGGCTACACCTTC. Its translation: CASSQVARDREGYTF.